This TCR beta chain was recovered during a study of cytomegalovirus exposure and HLA in healthy donors. Regarding this clone: Its antigen is undetermined.

Vbeta (60) and Jbeta (13) primers were used in the PCR. Profiled with immunoSEQ multiplex PCR; TCRdb holds only in-frame clones, not every one. The sample table includes some 130,000 clones. Regarding the study as a whole: A later analysis found common viral pathogens apparently linked to several of the most significant clusters. Previously analyzed data showed that most TCR beta V segments were productive at a frequency of about 87% or about 30%. TCR sequences were mostly rare, though some public TCRs occurred in many donors.

Sequencing used PBMCs. The clonotype was recovered from a man between 18 and 29 years old in good health and CMV-seronegative.

CDR3 DNA: TGTGCCAGCAGTTCGGGGGGGGCCCCGGGGGGGACTAACTATGGCTACACCTTC. It specifies CASSSGGAPGGTNYGYTF. The rearrangement joins TRBV28 to TRBJ1-2; a weak D match, TRBD1 (6 bases). Between the trimmed V and J ends, which lost 4 bases and 0 bases, there was a span of 21 bases. Germline V lookup: CDR1 MDHEN, CDR2 SYDVKM. CDR3 size: 18 residues.